These T cell receptor beta chains were read from a single sample in a study of OX40 agonist ivuxolimab in advanced cancers. Only in-frame clones appear in the TCRdb table, and some are missing; sequencing was by immunoSEQ multiplex PCR. The repertoire consists of tens of thousands of clones, with under 95% occurring once and the leading ten covering around 0.51%. The sequencing used CD4+ or CD8+ T cells sorted from blood, collected in a trial of the OX40 agonist ivuxolimab. All receptors come from an adult with an advanced solid tumor such as melanoma, head and neck, liver or kidney cancer. Both conserved end residues are part of each CDR3. The D gene is left open where the match is weak. Size values are once, few and many counts, or a class for expanded clones, and some rows have none.

clone_size: -; v_call: TRBV27; j_call: TRBJ2-5; d_call: -; cdr3_nt: TGTGCCAGCAGTTTATCGGGGGGTGGGGAGACCCAGTACTTC; cdr3_aa: CASSLSGGGETQYF
clone_size: -; v_call: TRBV6-1; j_call: TRBJ2-1; d_call: -; cdr3_nt: TGTGCCAGCAGCAGGGGTAGCTCCTACAATGAGCAGTTCTTC; cdr3_aa: CASSRGSSYNEQFF
clone_size: -; v_call: TRBV5-8; j_call: TRBJ1-3; d_call: TRBD1; cdr3_nt: TGTGCCAGCAGCCAAGACCCAGGGGGCGGAAACACCATATATTTT; cdr3_aa: CASSQDPGGGNTIYF
clone_size: -; v_call: TRBV11-2; j_call: TRBJ2-5; d_call: TRBD1; cdr3_nt: TGTGCCAGCAGCGGGACAGGGGCGGGGGAGACCCAGTACTTC; cdr3_aa: CASSGTGAGETQYF
clone_size: -; v_call: TRBV5-1; j_call: TRBJ2-3; d_call: TRBD2; cdr3_nt: TGCGCCAGCAGCTTTGGCGGGGGGGCAGATACGCAGTATTTT; cdr3_aa: CASSFGGGADTQYF
clone_size: -; v_call: TRBV6-5; j_call: TRBJ2-7; d_call: -; cdr3_nt: TGTGCCAGCAGAAACACAAACAGGGTGGGGGAGCAGTACTTC; cdr3_aa: CASRNTNRVGEQYF
clone_size: -; v_call: TRBV5-1; j_call: TRBJ2-3; d_call: -; cdr3_nt: TGCGCCAGCAAGAGGTTCGCAGGGGTTGGAGATACGCAGTATTTT; cdr3_aa: CASKRFAGVGDTQYF
clone_size: once; v_call: TRBV30; j_call: TRBJ1-1; d_call: -; cdr3_nt: TGTGCCTGGAGTGTTGGCCCTGAAGCTTTCTTT; cdr3_aa: CAWSVGPEAFF
clone_size: -; v_call: TRBV19; j_call: TRBJ1-3; d_call: TRBD1; cdr3_nt: TGTGCCAGTAGTAGACTCGACAGGGGGACTGGAAACACCATATATTTT; cdr3_aa: CASSRLDRGTGNTIYF
clone_size: -; v_call: TRBV30; j_call: TRBJ2-2; d_call: TRBD1; cdr3_nt: TGTGCCTGGAGTGCCGAGACAGGGTTTTTGACCGGGGAGCTGTTTTTT; cdr3_aa: CAWSAETGFLTGELFF
clone_size: -; v_call: TRBV2; j_call: TRBJ1-3; d_call: TRBD1; cdr3_nt: TGTGCCAGCATGGGGGACAGGGACGGGCACACCATATATTTT; cdr3_aa: CASMGDRDGHTIYF
clone_size: -; v_call: TRBV9; j_call: TRBJ1-1; d_call: TRBD1; cdr3_nt: TGTGCCAGCAGCACCTTGACAGGGGTAGAAGTAAACACTGAAGCTTTCTTT; cdr3_aa: CASSTLTGVEVNTEAFF
clone_size: -; v_call: TRBV11-3; j_call: TRBJ1-6; d_call: -; cdr3_nt: TGTGCCAGCAGCGAAGGGAGACAGGCCCAAAGATCACCCCTCCACTTT; cdr3_aa: CASSEGRQAQRSPLHF
clone_size: -; v_call: TRBV9; j_call: TRBJ2-7; d_call: -; cdr3_nt: TGTGCCAGCAGCGTAGGTCAGGGCAGCTTCTACGAGCAGTACTTC; cdr3_aa: CASSVGQGSFYEQYF
clone_size: -; v_call: TRBV29-1; j_call: TRBJ1-2; d_call: -; cdr3_nt: TGCAGCGTTGAGACAGGAACTCAATTTGGCTACACCTTC; cdr3_aa: CSVETGTQFGYTF
clone_size: -; v_call: TRBV14; j_call: TRBJ2-3; d_call: -; cdr3_nt: TGTGCCAGCAGCCCCCTCAGAGGGAGAGGGACAGATACGCAGTATTTT; cdr3_aa: CASSPLRGRGTDTQYF
clone_size: -; v_call: TRBV19; j_call: TRBJ1-6; d_call: -; cdr3_nt: TGTGCCAGTAGTATCAGGATAGGGGAAAATTCACCCCTCCACTTT; cdr3_aa: CASSIRIGENSPLHF
clone_size: once; v_call: TRBV7-3; j_call: TRBJ1-1; d_call: -; cdr3_nt: TGTGCCAGCAGCGAACAAGCGACAGGCGTAGGGACTGAAGCTTTCTTT; cdr3_aa: CASSEQATGVGTEAFF
clone_size: -; v_call: TRBV6-5; j_call: TRBJ2-5; d_call: -; cdr3_nt: TGTGCCAGCAGTTACTCTGAGGTGGGCCGAGAGACCCAGTACTTC; cdr3_aa: CASSYSEVGRETQYF
clone_size: -; v_call: TRBV7-9; j_call: TRBJ1-2; d_call: -; cdr3_nt: TGTGCCAGCACCTCAGGCAGGGAGGCGGGATCAGCCTATGGCTACACCTTC; cdr3_aa: CASTSGREAGSAYGYTF
clone_size: -; v_call: TRBV7-2; j_call: TRBJ2-3; d_call: -; cdr3_nt: TGTGCCAGCAGCTTAAAGTGGCGGGCGGAGGGAGATACGCAGTATTTT; cdr3_aa: CASSLKWRAEGDTQYF
clone_size: -; v_call: TRBV9; j_call: TRBJ2-2; d_call: -; cdr3_nt: TGTGCCAGCAGCGTAGAGGCTGGGGGCGAGCTGTTTTTT; cdr3_aa: CASSVEAGGELFF
clone_size: once; v_call: TRBV28; j_call: TRBJ2-1; d_call: -; cdr3_nt: TGTGCCAGCAGCCCGAGGGAGAGAGAGCAGTTCTTC; cdr3_aa: CASSPREREQFF
clone_size: -; v_call: TRBV10-3; j_call: TRBJ2-7; d_call: TRBD1; cdr3_nt: TGTGCCATCAGTGAGAACCAGGGGGCATCCTACGAGCAGTACTTC; cdr3_aa: CAISENQGASYEQYF
clone_size: -; v_call: TRBV19; j_call: TRBJ2-5; d_call: TRBD1; cdr3_nt: TGTGCCACCCGGGACAGAAAAGAGACCCAGTACTTC; cdr3_aa: CATRDRKETQYF
clone_size: -; v_call: TRBV19; j_call: TRBJ1-1; d_call: -; cdr3_nt: TGTGCCAGTACACAGGGAGGCACTGAAGCTTTCTTT; cdr3_aa: CASTQGGTEAFF
clone_size: -; v_call: TRBV2; j_call: TRBJ1-5; d_call: -; cdr3_nt: TGTGCCAGCAGTGCACAGGGAGGCAATCAGCCCCAGCATTTT; cdr3_aa: CASSAQGGNQPQHF
clone_size: -; v_call: TRBV6-5; j_call: TRBJ1-2; d_call: TRBD1; cdr3_nt: TGTGCCAGCAGACTGGGACAGCGTAACTATGGCTACACCTTC; cdr3_aa: CASRLGQRNYGYTF
clone_size: few; v_call: TRBV18; j_call: TRBJ1-1; d_call: -; cdr3_nt: TGTGCCAGCTCACCAAACGCGTTGAACACTGAAGCTTTCTTT; cdr3_aa: CASSPNALNTEAFF
clone_size: -; v_call: TRBV7-2; j_call: TRBJ2-7; d_call: -; cdr3_nt: TGTGCCAGCACCGCTGACAGCGGGTACGAGCAGTACTTC; cdr3_aa: CASTADSGYEQYF
clone_size: once; v_call: TRBV5-1; j_call: TRBJ1-4; d_call: -; cdr3_nt: TGCGCCAGCAGCTTCGGACCGAGTAATGAAAAACTGTTTTTT; cdr3_aa: CASSFGPSNEKLFF
clone_size: -; v_call: TRBV20-1; j_call: TRBJ1-4; d_call: -; cdr3_nt: TGCAGTGCTAGAAATAATGAAAAACTGTTTTTT; cdr3_aa: CSARNNEKLFF
clone_size: -; v_call: TRBV6-1; j_call: TRBJ1-2; d_call: -; cdr3_nt: TGTGCCAGCAGCCTACAGGGCGCATATGGCTACACCTTC; cdr3_aa: CASSLQGAYGYTF
clone_size: -; v_call: TRBV9; j_call: TRBJ2-3; d_call: TRBD2; cdr3_nt: TGTGCCAGCAGCCGTAGAAGAGCGGGGGGGGGCACAGATACGCAGTATTTT; cdr3_aa: CASSRRRAGGGTDTQYF
clone_size: -; v_call: TRBV5-4; j_call: TRBJ2-5; d_call: TRBD1; cdr3_nt: TGTGCCAGCAGCTCCGGGACAGAAGAGACCCAGTACTTC; cdr3_aa: CASSSGTEETQYF
clone_size: -; v_call: TRBV5-8; j_call: TRBJ2-7; d_call: TRBD1; cdr3_nt: TGTGCCAGCAGCGGATGGGACAGGGCCTACTACGAGCAGTACTTC; cdr3_aa: CASSGWDRAYYEQYF
clone_size: -; v_call: TRBV6-4; j_call: TRBJ1-5; d_call: -; cdr3_nt: TGTGCCAGCAGTGACCGACACCGGGTTGATAGCAATCAGCCCCAGCATTTT; cdr3_aa: CASSDRHRVDSNQPQHF
clone_size: -; v_call: TRBV5-1; j_call: TRBJ2-5; d_call: TRBD2; cdr3_nt: TGCGCCAGCAGCTTCCAGCGGGGGGCGGGGGAGACCCAGTACTTC; cdr3_aa: CASSFQRGAGETQYF
clone_size: -; v_call: TRBV5-1; j_call: TRBJ2-1; d_call: TRBD2; cdr3_nt: TGCGCCAGCCGCCCGGGACTAGGGCGACGTATCTCCTACAATGAGCAGTTCTTC; cdr3_aa: CASRPGLGRRISYNEQFF
clone_size: -; v_call: TRBV6-1; j_call: TRBJ2-7; d_call: -; cdr3_nt: TGTGCCACCGCGAAGCTAGCGACCTTACTCGAGCAGTACTTC; cdr3_aa: CATAKLATLLEQYF
clone_size: -; v_call: TRBV30; j_call: TRBJ2-1; d_call: TRBD2; cdr3_nt: TGTGCCTGGGTTTCTAGCGGGGGCTACAATGAGCAGTTCTTC; cdr3_aa: CAWVSSGGYNEQFF
clone_size: -; v_call: TRBV5-4; j_call: TRBJ2-5; d_call: -; cdr3_nt: TGTGCCAGCAGCCGAAGAACGGGGTCGTACCAAGAGACCCAGTACTTC; cdr3_aa: CASSRRTGSYQETQYF
clone_size: once; v_call: TRBV7-9; j_call: TRBJ2-2; d_call: -; cdr3_nt: TGTGCCAGCAGCGACAGGAACACCCCGATGAACACCGGGGAGCTGTTTTTT; cdr3_aa: CASSDRNTPMNTGELFF
clone_size: -; v_call: TRBV6-5; j_call: TRBJ2-2; d_call: -; cdr3_nt: TGTGCCAGCAGTTCCACAGGGACCGGGGAGCTGTTTTTT; cdr3_aa: CASSSTGTGELFF
clone_size: -; v_call: TRBV18; j_call: TRBJ2-3; d_call: TRBD2; cdr3_nt: TGTGCCAGCTCACCGGGACTAGCGAACCAAGATACGCAGTATTTT; cdr3_aa: CASSPGLANQDTQYF
clone_size: -; v_call: TRBV5-1; j_call: TRBJ2-7; d_call: TRBD2; cdr3_nt: TGCGCCAGCAGCTTGGCTAGCGGGGTCCACGAGCAGTACTTC; cdr3_aa: CASSLASGVHEQYF
clone_size: -; v_call: TRBV6-4; j_call: TRBJ2-2; d_call: -; cdr3_nt: TGTGCCAGCAGTCGTGACGGAGGGGCAGCTGGGGGCACCGGGGAGCTGTTTTTT; cdr3_aa: CASSRDGGAAGGTGELFF
clone_size: -; v_call: TRBV9; j_call: TRBJ2-1; d_call: -; cdr3_nt: TGTGCCAGCAGCGTAGCTCTACTAACCGCGGACAATGAGCAGTTCTTC; cdr3_aa: CASSVALLTADNEQFF
clone_size: -; v_call: TRBV29-1; j_call: TRBJ1-1; d_call: -; cdr3_nt: TGCAGCGTTTTTATTCGGAACACTGAAGCTTTCTTT; cdr3_aa: CSVFIRNTEAFF
clone_size: few; v_call: TRBV12-5; j_call: TRBJ2-7; d_call: -; cdr3_nt: TGTGCTAGTGGTATATCCAGTCAAGACCTCTGGACCTACGGCAGGGACGAGCAGTACTTC; cdr3_aa: CASGISSQDLWTYGRDEQYF
clone_size: -; v_call: TRBV5-4; j_call: TRBJ2-2; d_call: -; cdr3_nt: TGTGCCAGCAAAACCGGGACATCGAACACCGGGGAGCTGTTTTTT; cdr3_aa: CASKTGTSNTGELFF
clone_size: -; v_call: TRBV9; j_call: TRBJ2-1; d_call: -; cdr3_nt: TGTGCCAGCAGCGGGCGGGGAGGACAGCCCTACAATGAGCAGTTCTTC; cdr3_aa: CASSGRGGQPYNEQFF
clone_size: -; v_call: TRBV6-1; j_call: TRBJ1-6; d_call: -; cdr3_nt: TGTGCCAGCACCGGAGACAGAAGATATAATTCACCCCTCCACTTT; cdr3_aa: CASTGDRRYNSPLHF
clone_size: once; v_call: TRBV19; j_call: TRBJ1-2; d_call: TRBD1; cdr3_nt: TGTGCCAGTAGGTCACCCCAGACAGGGGGCGCAAGATTTGGGGGCTACACCTTC; cdr3_aa: CASRSPQTGGARFGGYTF
clone_size: -; v_call: TRBV6-5; j_call: TRBJ1-2; d_call: -; cdr3_nt: TGTGCCAGCGCCGACAGCCACTATGGCTACACCTTC; cdr3_aa: CASADSHYGYTF
clone_size: -; v_call: TRBV27; j_call: TRBJ2-5; d_call: -; cdr3_nt: TGTGCCAGCAGTTTACGGGGACCGCCGGGGGTGGGAGAGACCCAGTACTTC; cdr3_aa: CASSLRGPPGVGETQYF
clone_size: once; v_call: TRBV5-1; j_call: TRBJ2-7; d_call: TRBD1; cdr3_nt: TGCGCCAGCAGCTTAGCTTGGGGGGGACAGGGGTTTACCGAGCAGTACTTC; cdr3_aa: CASSLAWGGQGFTEQYF
clone_size: -; v_call: TRBV6-1; j_call: TRBJ2-1; d_call: -; cdr3_nt: TGTGCCAGCAGTGAGCCGAATGAGCAGTTCTTC; cdr3_aa: CASSEPNEQFF
clone_size: -; v_call: TRBV19; j_call: TRBJ1-1; d_call: TRBD1; cdr3_nt: TGTGCCAGTAGAGACAGGGGGCGGAATGAAGCTTTCTTT; cdr3_aa: CASRDRGRNEAFF
clone_size: -; v_call: TRBV6-5; j_call: TRBJ2-7; d_call: -; cdr3_nt: TGTGCCAGCAACCCAGGTGGGGACCGTTACGAGCAGTACTTC; cdr3_aa: CASNPGGDRYEQYF